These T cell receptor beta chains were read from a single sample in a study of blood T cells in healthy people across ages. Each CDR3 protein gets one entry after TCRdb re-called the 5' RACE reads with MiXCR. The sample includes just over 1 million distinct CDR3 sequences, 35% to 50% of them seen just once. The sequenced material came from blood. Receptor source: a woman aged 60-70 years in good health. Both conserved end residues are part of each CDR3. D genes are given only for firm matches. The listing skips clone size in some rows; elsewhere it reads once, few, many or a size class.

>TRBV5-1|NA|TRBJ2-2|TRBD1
TGCGCCAGCAGCCAAGACAGGGCAAGCACCGGGGAGCTGTTTTTT
CASSQDRASTGELFF
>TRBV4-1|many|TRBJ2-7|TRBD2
TGCGCCAGCAGCCAGGGACGGACTAGCGGGAACTACGAGCAGTACTTC
CASSQGRTSGNYEQYF
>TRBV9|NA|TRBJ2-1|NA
TGTGCCAGCAGCGTTTGGGGGGACGCCTACAATGAGCAGTTCTTC
CASSVWGDAYNEQFF
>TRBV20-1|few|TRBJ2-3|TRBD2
TGCAGTGCTAGAGATCGGGGCTTGGTCGGGAGGACAGATACGCAGTATTTT
CSARDRGLVGRTDTQYF
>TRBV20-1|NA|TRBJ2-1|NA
TGCAGTGCTATCTACAGAGACCAAAACTACAATGAGCAGTTCTTC
CSAIYRDQNYNEQFF
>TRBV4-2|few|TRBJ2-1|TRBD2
TGTGCCAGCAGCCAGGGACTAGCGGGAGGAGTGGTATACAATGAGCAGTTCTTC
CASSQGLAGGVVYNEQFF
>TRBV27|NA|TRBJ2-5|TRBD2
TGTGCCAGCAGCTTGACTAGCGGGAGGGCCAGAGAGACCCAGTACTTC
CASSLTSGRARETQYF
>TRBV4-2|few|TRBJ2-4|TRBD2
TGTGCCAGCAGCCAAGCAAAGACCAGGGTAGCGGGGAACATTCAGTACTTC
CASSQAKTRVAGNIQYF
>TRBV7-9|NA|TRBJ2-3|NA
TGTGCCAGCAGCGCGCAGGGGGGTACGCAGTATTTT
CASSAQGGTQYF
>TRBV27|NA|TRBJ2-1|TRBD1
TGTGCCACCTTAAACAGGGGGCGCACCTTTAATGAGCAGTTCTTC
CATLNRGRTFNEQFF
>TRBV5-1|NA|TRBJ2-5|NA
TGCGCCAGCAGCCTCCCACCCGGGACAACTACGGAGACCCAGTACTTC
CASSLPPGTTTETQYF
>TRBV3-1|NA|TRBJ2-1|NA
TGTGCCAGCAGCCAGATTTCTGGCTCCTACAATGAGCAGTTCTTC
CASSQISGSYNEQFF
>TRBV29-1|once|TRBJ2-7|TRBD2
TGCAGCGTTGGGGAATGGCGGGAGTTATACAATGAGCAGTACTTC
CSVGEWRELYNEQYF
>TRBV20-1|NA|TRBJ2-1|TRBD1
TGCAGTGCTCGAAGACAGGGACCCCTCGGTGAGCAGTTCTTC
CSARRQGPLGEQFF
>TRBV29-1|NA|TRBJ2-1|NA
TGCAGCGTTGTTGGGCAGAGCTCCTACAATGAGCAGTTCTTC
CSVVGQSSYNEQFF
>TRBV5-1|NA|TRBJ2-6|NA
TGTGCCAGCAGCTTGGCCGTAGCCGGGGCCAACGTCCTGACTTTC
CASSLAVAGANVLTF
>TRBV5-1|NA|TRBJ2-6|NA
TGCGCCAGCGGATTCTCTGGGGCCAACGTCCTGACTTTC
CASGFSGANVLTF
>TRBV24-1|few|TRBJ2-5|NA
TGTGCCACCAGTGATACGACTGAGACCCAGTACTTC
CATSDTTETQYF
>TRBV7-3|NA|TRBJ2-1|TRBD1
TGTGCCAGCAGCTCGGACAGGGGCCGGGGAAATGAGCAGTTCTTC
CASSSDRGRGNEQFF
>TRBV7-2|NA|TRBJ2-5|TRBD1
TGTGCCAGCAGCTTAATTGGGACAGGGTCGGAGACCCAGTACTTC
CASSLIGTGSETQYF
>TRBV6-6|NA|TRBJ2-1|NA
TGTGCCACCTTTGGGGGCTCCTACAATGAGCAGTTCTTC
CATFGGSYNEQFF
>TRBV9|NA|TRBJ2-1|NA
TGTGCCAGCAGCGCGGCGGCCAGCTCCTACAATGAGCAGTTCTTC
CASSAAASSYNEQFF
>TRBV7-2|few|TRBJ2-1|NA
TGTGCCAGCAGCTTAGAGGCAGGGGTTAATGAGCAGTTCTTC
CASSLEAGVNEQFF
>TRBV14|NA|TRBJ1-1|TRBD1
TGTGCCAGCAGCCTGCGGGACAGCACTGTGAACACTGAAGCTTTCTTT
CASSLRDSTVNTEAFF
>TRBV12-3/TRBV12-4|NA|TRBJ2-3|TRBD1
TGTGCCAGCATTTTAGCAGGGGGCGGCACAGATACGCAGTATTTT
CASILAGGGTDTQYF
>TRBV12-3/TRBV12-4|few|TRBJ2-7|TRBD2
TGTGCCAGCAGCCGGACAGCCGTAGCGGGAGATGGGCAGTACTTC
CASSRTAVAGDGQYF
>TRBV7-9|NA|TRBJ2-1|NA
TGTGCCAGCAGCTTAGAGACGGTCGAGCAGTTCTTC
CASSLETVEQFF
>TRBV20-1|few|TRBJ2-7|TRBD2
TGCAGTGCTTGGTCTAGCGGGAGACACGACGAGCAGTACTTC
CSAWSSGRHDEQYF
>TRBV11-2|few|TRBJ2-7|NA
TGTGCCAGCAGCTTTAGTCAGGCCGGTTACGAGCAGTACTTC
CASSFSQAGYEQYF
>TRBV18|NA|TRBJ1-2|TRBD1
TGTGCCAGCTCCCTGGCCGAGACAGGGACTGGTGGCTACACCTTC
CASSLAETGTGGYTF
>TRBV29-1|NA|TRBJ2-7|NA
TGCAGCGTTGTGGGGGAGGACGAGCAGTACTTC
CSVVGEDEQYF